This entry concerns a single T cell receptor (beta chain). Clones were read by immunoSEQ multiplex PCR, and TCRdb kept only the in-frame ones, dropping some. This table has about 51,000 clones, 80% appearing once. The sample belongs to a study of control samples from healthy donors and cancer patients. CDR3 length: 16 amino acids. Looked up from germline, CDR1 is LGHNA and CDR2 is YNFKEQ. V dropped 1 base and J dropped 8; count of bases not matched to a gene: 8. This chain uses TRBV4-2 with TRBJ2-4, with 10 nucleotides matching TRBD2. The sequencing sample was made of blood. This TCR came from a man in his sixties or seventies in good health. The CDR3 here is CASSQGVAGGGDIQYF. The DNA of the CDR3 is TGTGCCAGCAGCCAAGGGGTAGCGGGGGGCGGGGACATTCAGTACTTC.